Detailed here is one TCR beta chain. The source of the sample is a study of response to subunit inactivated influenza vaccine. In germline, CDR1 is SQVTM, CDR2 ANQGSEA. V was clipped by 4 bases and J by 5 bases, with 5 bases between them. The CDR3 spans 10 residues. TCRdb analysed the RT-PCR reads with MiXCR anew, one entry per CDR3 protein. The profile shows approximately 500,000 distinct CDR3 sequences, under 30% of them singletons. The sample also formed part of further work on T cells expressing NK-cell markers. Turning to that study: The cDNA for TCR beta came from 5'RACE template switching with UMIs. The eight sequenced donors comprised seven who were HCMV-seropositive and one who was seronegative. For several experiments, T cell sorting was restricted to the alpha-beta TCR population by means of an anti-gamma-delta TCR antibody. As a fraction of CD8+ T cells, dominant NKG2C+ clonotypes reached roughly 1.0-7.0% in roughly 6 donors. Leadership of the CD3+CD56-NKG2C+ fraction also belonged to these clonotypes in a handful of donors.

The sample here was CD4+ T cells sorted from PBMCs, taken approximately 13 days after vaccination. This clonotype originated in a man aged 45-65 years who received an inactivated influenza vaccine. The chain combines TRBV29-1 with TRBJ2-5; D is uncertain. As DNA, the CDR3 is TGCAGCGTTGTTTCGGAGACCCAGTACTTC. Its translation: CSVVSETQYF.